Shown below are 26 T cell receptor beta chains from a single sample sequenced in a study of blood T cell repertoires in COVID-19. Clones were sequenced by immunoSEQ multiplex PCR, and TCRdb holds only the in-frame ones, with some missing. This table has about 140,000 clones, 80% to 85% appearing once. The sample consisted of peripheral blood. All receptors derive from a woman aged 60-75 years with active or convalescent COVID-19.

The chain is built from TRBV2 and TRBJ2-7, with 7 bases lining up with TRBD2. Germline V gene sequence: CDR1 SNHLY, CDR2 FYNNEI. Trimming removed 5 bases from V and 2 bases from J; junction bases left unmatched: 3. The CDR3 has 13 residues. The CDR3 sequence: CASSPGTTYEQYF. The CDR3 DNA reads as TGTGCCAGCAGTCCCGGGACTACCTACGAGCAGTACTTC.

The chain has TRBV12-3 or TRBV12-4 and TRBJ2-2; tentatively, D is TRBD2 (5 bases). Between the trimmed V and J ends, which lost 9 bases and 4 bases, there was a span of 12 bases. The CDR3 contains 13 residues. This chain's CDR3 is CASGGRPTGELFF. The CDR3 DNA reads TGTGCCAGTGGCGGGCGGCCCACCGGGGAGCTGTTTTTT.

The rearrangement uses TRBV6-5 and TRBJ2-1, with 7 bases identical to TRBD2. This CDR3 contains 14 residues. V trimming: 4 bases; J trimming: 6 bases; junction bases outside the gene matches: 6. CDR1 and CDR2 (germline): MNHEY, SVGAGI. The CDR3 region has the DNA TGTGCCAGCAGTTTGTGGGAGGGCCTCAATGAGCAGTTCTTC. It specifies CASSLWEGLNEQFF.

The rearrangement uses TRBV19 and TRBJ2-2; TRBD1 is a possible D gene (6 bases). With 3 bases removed from V and 6 bases from J, the gap between germline ends came to 14 bases. This CDR3 has 15 residues. Germline V gene sequence: CDR1 LNHDA, CDR2 SQIVND (reference sequence). The CDR3 loop is CASSIQAGAPGELFF. Here the CDR3 DNA reads TGTGCCAGTAGTATTCAGGCAGGGGCCCCCGGGGAGCTGTTTTTT.

The chain has TRBV6-4 and TRBJ2-6; D may be TRBD1 (5 bases). Germline lookup yields CDR1 MRHNA and CDR2 SNTAGT. Between the trimmed V and J ends, which lost 6 bases and 1 base, there was a span of 22 bases. This CDR3 is built from 19 residues. Here the CDR3 DNA reads TGTGCCAGCAGCCACACCGCCAGGGCGCCCCCTTCTGGGGCCAACGTCCTGACTTTC. It encodes CASSHTARAPPSGANVLTF.

This chain connects TRBV15 to TRBJ1-3, with D perhaps TRBD1 (5 bases). This CDR3 comprises 14 residues. Trimming cost V 4 bases and J 3 bases, with 10 bases left between them. Germline V gene data show CDR1 as LNHNV and CDR2 as YYDKDF (reference sequence). For the CDR3, the DNA is TGTGCCACCAGCATCGGGACTTTTGGAAACACCATATATTTT. This encodes CATSIGTFGNTIYF.

V and J are TRBV7-8 and TRBJ1-1; D unresolved. V shed 5 bases and J shed 1 base, with 14 bases lying between them. The CDR3 runs 15 residues. Germline-derived CDR1 and CDR2 are SGHVS and FQNEAQ. This CDR3 is CASSRTGGPNTEAFF. The CDR3, as DNA: TGTGCCAGCAGCAGAACGGGAGGGCCGAACACTGAAGCTTTCTTT. The variable domain in full, with the rest retrieved from reference TRBV7-8 and TRBJ1-1, is GAGVSQSPRYKVAKRGQDVALRCDPISGHVSLFWYQQALGQGPEFLTYFQNEAQLDKSGLPSDRFFAERPEGSVSTLKIQRTQQEDSAVYLCASSRTGGPNTEAFFGQGTRLTVV.

This chain uses TRBV5-4 with TRBJ1-2; 8 bases agree with TRBD1. CDR1 and CDR2 from the germline V gene are SGHNT and YYREEE (reference sequence). V dropped 0 bases and J dropped 5; count of bases not matched to a gene: 3. The CDR3 has 14 residues. The CDR3 loop reads CASSLDRGRYGYTF. CDR3 coding DNA: TGTGCCAGCAGCTTGGACAGGGGGAGGTATGGCTACACCTTC. The full variable domain, in which reference TRBV5-4 and TRBJ1-2 provide the parts outside the CDR3, is ETGVTQSPTHLIKTRGQQVTLRCSSQSGHNTVSWYQQALGQGPQFIFQYYREEENGRGNFPPRFSGLQFPNYSSELNVNALELDDSALYLCASSLDRGRYGYTFGSGTRLTVV.

V is TRBV10-3 and J is TRBJ2-5; D ambiguous. Germline loops: CDR1 ENHRY, CDR2 SYGVKD. This CDR3 spans 12 amino acids. V was clipped by 2 bases and J by 3 bases, with 4 bases between them. CDR3 residues: CAISETEETQYF. DNA for the CDR3: TGTGCCATCAGTGAGACGGAAGAGACCCAGTACTTC.

The chain carries TRBV30 and TRBJ1-5; D gene unclear. CDR3 length: 14 residues. CDR1 is GTSNPN, CDR2 SVGIG, per germline (reference sequence). V gave up 1 base and J gave up 9 bases, with 16 bases separating them. The CDR3 reads CAWSGSRGMTPQHF. The DNA for the CDR3 is TGTGCCTGGAGTGGCTCGAGAGGGATGACGCCCCAGCATTTT.

The V call is TRBV27, the J call TRBJ2-7; 9 bases fit TRBD2. Germline V CDR1 and CDR2: MNHEY, SMNVEV (reference sequence). The CDR3 sequence is 15 residues long. V lost 6 bases and J lost 6; bases outside the gene matches: 12. This CDR3 is CASRNGAGGAREQYF. In nucleotides, the CDR3 is TGTGCCAGCAGGAATGGGGCGGGAGGGGCGCGCGAGCAGTACTTC.

The CDR3 sequence: CASSSSQPGEKLFF. The CDR3, as DNA: TGTGCCAGCAGTTCATCTCAACCGGGGGAAAAACTGTTTTTT. The J gene is TRBJ1-4, the V gene TRBV7-9; D unresolved. Trimming took off 6 bases at V and 8 bases at J, with 16 bases between the two ends. This CDR3 is built from 14 residues. Germline lookup yields CDR1 SEHNR and CDR2 FQNEAQ (reference sequence). Full variable domain (rest looked up from reference TRBV7-9 and TRBJ1-4): DTGVSQNPRHKITKRGQNVTFRCDPISEHNRLYWYRQTLGQGPEFLTYFQNEAQLEKSRLLSDRFSAERPKGSFSTLEIQRTEQGDSAMYLCASSSSQPGEKLFFGSGTQLSVL.

The chain uses TRBV2 and TRBJ1-1; a weak D match, TRBD1 (6 bases). V was clipped by 7 bases and J by 0 bases, with 12 bases between them. CDR3 size: 14 residues. Germline CDR1 is SNHLY and CDR2 is FYNNEI. CDR3 in amino acids: CASTQDRLNTEAFF. The CDR3 DNA is TGTGCCAGCACTCAGGACAGACTGAACACTGAAGCTTTCTTT.

V and J are TRBV7-9 and TRBJ2-5, with 10 bases that match TRBD2. Germline CDR1 and CDR2: SEHNR and FQNEAQ (reference sequence). J lost 5 bases, V lost 6 bases, and 15 bases had no gene match. There are 17 residues in the CDR3. The CDR3 here is CASSRYGLAGVEETQYF. DNA for the CDR3: TGTGCCAGCAGTCGTTACGGCCTAGCGGGGGTCGAGGAGACCCAGTACTTC.

The V gene is TRBV6-6, the J gene TRBJ1-4; D might be TRBD1 (6 bases). The CDR3 runs 15 residues. V lost 6 bases, J lost 3 bases, and 14 bases lay in between. CDR1 MNHNY and CDR2 SVGAGI come from the germline V gene (reference sequence). In DNA, the CDR3 is TGTGCCAGCAGACGCAAGGGGGACCCTAATGAAAAACTGTTTTTT. Protein product: CASRRKGDPNEKLFF.

The chain couples TRBV18 to TRBJ2-2, with 9 positions matching TRBD1. CDR3 length: 15 residues. From germline, CDR1 is KGHSH and CDR2 LQKENI. J lost 2 bases, V lost 4 bases, and 2 bases had no gene match. The CDR3 DNA is TGTGCCAGCTCACGGGGACAGGGAAACACCGGGGAGCTGTTTTTT. Its translation: CASSRGQGNTGELFF.

The genes are TRBV5-1 and TRBJ2-7, with TRBD2 identical over 9 bases. V trimming: 3 bases; J trimming: 1 base; junction bases outside the gene matches: 8. This CDR3 comprises 16 residues. Germline CDR1 is SGHRS and CDR2 is YFSETQ. CDR3 DNA: TGCGCCAGCAGCTCGGTGGGCGGGAGGGAATCCTACGAGCAGTACTTC. This sequence encodes CASSSVGGRESYEQYF.

The chain combines TRBV7-9 with TRBJ2-3; D is perhaps TRBD1 (6 bases). V was shortened by 3 bases and J by 2 bases, with 6 bases between the two germline ends. The CDR3 sequence is 13 residues long. Germline V gene lookup returns CDR1 SEHNR and CDR2 FQNEAQ (reference sequence). The CDR3 nucleotides are TGTGCCAGCAGCTTGGGGGCCACAGATACGCAGTATTTT. Its translation: CASSLGATDTQYF.

As DNA, the CDR3 is TGTGCCAGCAAAACGGGGGGGTACAATGAGCAGTTCTTC. The encoded protein is CASKTGGYNEQFF. The chain uses TRBV28 and TRBJ2-1; 8 bases fit TRBD2. The V gene end was trimmed by 7 bases and the J gene end by 4 bases; junction bases not matched to a gene: 3. CDR1 is MDHEN and CDR2 is SYDVKM in the germline V gene. The CDR3 is 13 amino acids.

The chain uses TRBV27 and TRBJ1-2; D is possibly TRBD1 (5 bases). The CDR3 is 15 residues long. Germline-derived CDR1 and CDR2 are MNHEY and SMNVEV (reference sequence). V gave up 9 bases and J gave up 8 bases, with 25 bases separating them. CDR3 loop: CASLGRASRGGGYTF. In DNA form, the CDR3 reads TGTGCCAGTCTCGGCAGGGCGTCCCGTGGGGGGGGCTACACCTTC.

This clone came up a few times. This chain joins TRBV6-5 and TRBJ1-1; D not certain. Per germline, CDR1 MNHEY and CDR2 SVGAGI. V lost 0 bases and J 1 base, leaving 12 bases between the germline ends. This CDR3 is 16 amino acids long. CDR3 DNA sequence: TGTGCCAGCAGTTACTCGGGCGGGTTGGGGAACACTGAAGCTTTCTTT. Its protein product is CASSYSGGLGNTEAFF.

The genes are TRBV5-1 and TRBJ1-2; 7 nucleotides align to TRBD1. The junction had 5 bases not matched to a gene; V was cut back by 3 bases and J by 0 bases. Germline-derived CDR1 and CDR2 are SGHRS and YFSETQ. This CDR3 has 15 amino acids. The CDR3 is CASSWETGTNYGYTF. CDR3 nucleotide sequence: TGCGCCAGCAGCTGGGAGACAGGGACTAACTATGGCTACACCTTC.

CDR3 loop: CASSLGHPGIEKLFF. CDR3 nucleotides: TGTGCCAGCAGCTTGGGGCATCCGGGTATCGAAAAACTGTTTTTT. This chain joins TRBV5-6 and TRBJ1-4; no clear D gene. The germline CDR1 and CDR2 sequences are SGHDT and YYEEEE. CDR3 length: 15 amino acids. V lost 0 bases to trimming and J lost 8 bases, with 14 bases between them.

The chain joins TRBV6-6 to TRBJ1-1, with 7 bases that match TRBD1. V shed 5 bases and J 6 bases; nucleotides not matched to a gene: 9. Germline loops: CDR1 MNHNY, CDR2 SVGAGI (reference sequence). This CDR3 comprises 14 residues. The CDR3 DNA sequence: TGTGCCAGCAGTCCTACAGGGGCAGGAGCTGAAGCTTTCTTT. It yields the protein CASSPTGAGAEAFF.

The V gene is TRBV5-1, the J gene TRBJ2-5; 7 bases are shared with TRBD1. CDR1 SGHRS and CDR2 YFSETQ come from the germline V gene. CDR3 size: 14 residues. V shed 2 bases, J shed 4 bases, and the junction held 5 bases outside the gene matches. For the CDR3, the DNA is TGCGCCAGCAGCTTCGGGACAGCGAGAGAGACCCAGTACTTC. It is translated as CASSFGTARETQYF.

The gene calls are TRBV19 and TRBJ1-5; D ambiguous. This CDR3 comprises 17 residues. With 1 base removed from V and 0 bases from J, the gap between germline ends came to 13 bases. Per germline, CDR1 LNHDA and CDR2 SQIVND (reference sequence). The CDR3 nucleotides are TGTGCCAGTAGTATAGTAGAGGGAATTCATAGCAATCAGCCCCAGCATTTT. This codes for CASSIVEGIHSNQPQHF.